Reported below is one T cell receptor beta chain. The data originate from a study of blood T cell repertoires in COVID-19. Overall study: T cells, B-cell-depleted T cells, or PBMCs supplied cDNA or gDNA.

J lost 4 bases, V lost 4 bases, and 3 bases had no gene match. CDR1 is SGHRS, CDR2 YFSETQ, per germline. This CDR3 spans 14 amino acids. Adults between roughly 18 and 89 years of age took part from under 25 US areas. No more than 2 weeks before study entry, exposed participants had met a case of COVID-19. Under the authors' procedure: The authors estimated nucleated cell counts from reference gene primer amplification. TCRdb's copy holds only in-frame clones and misses some; the assay was immunoSEQ multiplex PCR. D and trimming were read from the DNA, whereas the V and J calls and clone size are those reported in that table. Of 250,000 or so clones in the sample, more than 85% were seen once.

This chain connects TRBV5-1 to TRBJ1-4, with TRBD1 matching 8 bases. What was sequenced was PBMCs or T cells enriched from blood (not recorded which). The sequence came from a man aged 40-49 years who had been exposed to COVID-19. As DNA, the CDR3 is TGCGCCAGCAGCGCACAGGGGGGTAATGAAAAACTGTTTTTT. Protein sequence: CASSAQGGNEKLFF.